The TCR beta chain described here comes from a study of blood T cell repertoires in COVID-19. Per the germline V gene, CDR1 is MRHNA and CDR2 is SNTAGT. The CDR3 spans 14 residues. Trimming removed 8 bases from V and 5 bases from J, with 17 bases in between. Only in-frame clones appear in the TCRdb table, and some are missing; sequencing was by immunoSEQ multiplex PCR. The sample includes 150,000 to 180,000 clones, around 84% of them seen just once. What was sequenced was PBMCs or T cells enriched from blood (not recorded which). This chain links TRBV6-4 with TRBJ2-3; D is perhaps TRBD1 (7 bases). The sequence came from a man in his fifties or sixties who had recovered from COVID-19. The CDR3 DNA is TGTGCCAGCTCCGGAGGGGGCGGAGGAGATACGCAGTATTTT. It translates to CASSGGGGGDTQYF.